Following are 17 T cell receptor beta chains from one sample sequenced in a study of vaccination effects on CD4 cells after COVID-19. Their antigens are not known. Using immunoSEQ multiplex PCR, the repertoire was profiled, and TCRdb retains in-frame clones only, with some absent. The table includes around 63,000 clones, over 70% detected once. Sequencing was preceded by expansion of antigen-specific CD4+ T cells with viral peptide pools in the ViraFEST assay. With 10 days of culture completed, CD4+ T cells were isolated. Vaccine recipients lacked prior SARS-CoV-2 infection and had negative nucleocapsid antibodies. Source: CD4+ T cells from PBMCs cultured with HCoV-OC43 spike peptides, taken before COVID-19 vaccination. The subset was: HCoV-OC43 spike overlapping peptide pool stimulation. These receptors were taken from a human donor who received a COVID-19 vaccine.

This sequence joins TRBV5-5 and TRBJ2-2; tentative D call: TRBD1 (6 bases). Trimming took 4 bases from V and 4 from J, leaving 14 bases between them. Per the germline V gene, CDR1 is SGHKS and CDR2 is YYEKEE (reference sequence). The CDR3 is 15 amino acids. The CDR3 loop reads CASSATGWATGELFF. DNA of the CDR3: TGTGCCAGCAGCGCTACAGGGTGGGCCACCGGGGAGCTGTTTTTT. The variable domain in full, completed from reference TRBV5-5 and TRBJ2-2, reads DAGVTQSPTHLIKTRGQQVTLRCSPISGHKSVSWYQQVLGQGPQFIFQYYEKEERGRGNFPDRFSARQFPNYSSELNVNALLLGDSALYLCASSATGWATGELFFGEGSRLTVL.

The chain combines TRBV24-1 with TRBJ2-5, with TRBD1 matching over 8 bases. The CDR3 length is 14 residues. V dropped 3 bases and J dropped 5; count of bases not matched to a gene: 4. CDR1 and CDR2 from the germline V gene are KGHDR and SFDVKD. In nucleotides, the CDR3 is TGTGCCACCAGTGATGGGACAGGCCTGGAGACCCAGTACTTC. Translated: CATSDGTGLETQYF.

The chain has TRBV5-1 and TRBJ1-1; D is uncertain. The CDR3 covers 16 residues. Germline V gene sequence: CDR1 SGHRS, CDR2 YFSETQ. Trimming pared 5 bases from V and 0 bases from J, leaving 17 bases between. In nucleotides, the CDR3 is TGCGCCAGCAGTTCCCCATTAGGAGCTATGAACACTGAAGCTTTCTTT. Translating gives CASSSPLGAMNTEAFF.

The CDR3, as DNA: TGTGCCAGCAGCTTAGTTCCAGGGGATTCACCCCTCCACTTT. Residues: CASSLVPGDSPLHF. J is TRBJ1-6 and V is TRBV11-2; a possible D gene is TRBD1 (6 bases). The CDR3 spans 14 residues. Germline-derived CDR1 and CDR2 are SGHAT and FQNNGV. Trimming took 1 base from V and 8 from J, leaving 9 bases between them.

The chain couples TRBV2 to TRBJ2-2, with 7 bases that match TRBD1. The CDR3 totals 14 residues. Per the germline V gene, CDR1 is SNHLY and CDR2 is FYNNEI. Trimming cost V 7 bases and J 0 bases; bases outside gene matches: 2. The CDR3 bases are TGTGCCAGCACCGGACAGGCGAACACCGGGGAGCTGTTTTTT. This sequence encodes CASTGQANTGELFF.

This chain joins TRBV28 and TRBJ2-7; TRBD1 matches at 9 bases. CDR1 is MDHEN, CDR2 SYDVKM, per germline. The length of the CDR3 is 15 residues. The V gene end was trimmed by 6 bases and the J gene end by 5 bases; junction bases not matched to a gene: 11. DNA for the CDR3: TGTGCCAGCAGATTCGCCGGGACAGGGTTTAACGAGCAGTACGTC. The encoded protein is CASRFAGTGFNEQYV.

The V gene is TRBV10-3, the J gene TRBJ2-1, with TRBD2 matching 8 bases. The CDR3 covers 17 residues. Germline lookup yields CDR1 ENHRY and CDR2 SYGVKD. Trimming removed 4 bases from V and 4 bases from J; junction bases left unmatched: 12. The CDR3 sequence: CAISVRAGDLLYNEQFF. The CDR3 DNA is TGTGCCATCAGTGTACGAGCGGGGGACCTTTTGTACAATGAGCAGTTCTTC.

The chain couples TRBV7-2 to TRBJ1-6; the D gene is possibly TRBD1 (5 bases). Germline V gene data show CDR1 as SGHTA and CDR2 as FQGNSA. The CDR3 covers 15 residues. V was shortened by 8 bases and J by 0 bases, with 11 bases between the two germline ends. CDR3 region: CASGGFGSYNSPLHF. Written as DNA, the CDR3 is TGTGCCAGCGGGGGGTTTGGCTCCTATAATTCACCCCTCCACTTT.

V gene TRBV5-1 combines with J gene TRBJ2-2; tentatively, D is TRBD1 or TRBD2 (6 bases each). This CDR3 is built from 14 residues. Germline assignment: CDR1 SGHRS and CDR2 YFSETQ. V lost 6 bases, J lost 4 bases, and 13 bases lay in between. In nucleotides, the CDR3 is TGCGCCAGCAACATAAGGGGGGTCACCGGGGAGCTGTTTTTT. Translated, it gives CASNIRGVTGELFF.

This chain connects TRBV5-6 to TRBJ2-3, with TRBD1 identical over 11 bases. J was trimmed by 5 bases and V by 1 base; bases with no gene match: 9. Germline lookup yields CDR1 SGHDT and CDR2 YYEEEE. This CDR3 has 17 residues. CDR3 nucleotides: TGTGCCAGCAGCTTGTTTATAGGACAGGGGGCGGAAGATACGCAGTATTTT. It codes for CASSLFIGQGAEDTQYF.

V is TRBV7-2 and J is TRBJ2-2, with D unresolved. Trimming shortened V by 11 bases and J by 0 bases, and 16 bases separated the two germline ends. In germline, CDR1 is SGHTA, CDR2 FQGNSA. The CDR3 has 15 amino acids. The CDR3 DNA sequence: TGTGCCGATAAACCCGGACGGGCGAACACCGGGGAGCTGTTTTTT. Protein: CADKPGRANTGELFF.

This chain joins TRBV3-1 (or the pseudogene TRBV3-2) and TRBJ1-1, with D perhaps matching TRBD1 (5 bases). The V gene's germline CDR1 is LGHDT and CDR2 YNNKEL (reference sequence). There are 15 residues in the CDR3. V dropped 6 bases and J dropped 4 bases, with 18 bases sitting between them. CDR3 bases: TGTGCCAGCAGTTCGAGAGGGGATCGCGGCACTGAAGCTTTCTTT. The encoded protein is CASSSRGDRGTEAFF.

J is TRBJ1-5 and V is TRBV19; 7 bases map to TRBD1. This CDR3 comprises 13 residues. J gave up 7 bases and V 7 bases, and 7 bases lay outside the gene matches. CDR1 LNHDA and CDR2 SQIVND come from the germline V gene (reference sequence). The DNA of the CDR3 is TGTGCCAGTAAACGGGACAGAGACCAGCCCCAGCATTTT. Encoded protein: CASKRDRDQPQHF.

The gene calls are TRBV3-1 (or the pseudogene TRBV3-2) and TRBJ2-5; D perhaps matches TRBD1 (5 bases). Germline lookup yields CDR1 LGHDT and CDR2 YNNKEL (reference sequence). CDR3 size: 13 residues. Trimming took off 1 base at V and 3 bases at J, with 6 bases between the two ends. As DNA, the CDR3 is TGTGCCAGCAGCCAAGTACAGGAAGAGACCCAGTACTTC. This translates into CASSQVQEETQYF.

The chain combines TRBV3-1 (or the pseudogene TRBV3-2) with TRBJ1-2; the match to TRBD1 covers 11 bases. In germline, CDR1 is LGHDT, CDR2 YNNKEL (reference sequence). This CDR3 spans 12 amino acids. J was trimmed by 14 bases and V by 3 bases; bases with no gene match: 5. The CDR3 loop reads CASSQRDRGLTF. CDR3 DNA: TGTGCCAGCAGCCAGCGGGACAGGGGGTTAACCTTC.

The chain recombines TRBV5-4 with TRBJ2-3, with 11 bases fitting TRBD1. The CDR3 covers 14 residues. Germline V CDR1 and CDR2: SGHNT, YYREEE (reference sequence). J was trimmed by 3 bases and V by 5 bases; bases with no gene match: 2. The CDR3 DNA reads as TGTGCCAGCAGTCGGGACAGGGGGACAGATACGCAGTATTTT. This codes for CASSRDRGTDTQYF. The full variable domain, with the rest looked up from reference TRBV5-4 and TRBJ2-3, is ETGVTQSPTHLIKTRGQQVTLRCSSQSGHNTVSWYQQALGQGPQFIFQYYREEENGRGNFPPRFSGLQFPNYSSELNVNALELDDSALYLCASSRDRGTDTQYFGPGTRLTVL.

The chain combines TRBV3-1 (or the pseudogene TRBV3-2) with TRBJ2-1; D is unclear. The CDR3 covers 12 residues. Looked up from germline, CDR1 is LGHDT and CDR2 is YNNKEL (reference sequence). The V end lost 2 bases, the J end lost 7 bases, and 6 bases lay between the germline ends. In DNA form, the CDR3 reads TGTGCCAGCAGCCAAAGCCATAATGAGCAGTTCTTC. It encodes CASSQSHNEQFF.